This is a list of T cell receptor beta chains from one sample in a study of type 1 regulatory T cells. In TCRdb, the reads were re-called with MiXCR into one record per CDR3 protein. The table lists roughly 25,000 distinct CDR3 sequences, over 55% of them singletons, with over 12% in the top ten. No antigen is known for these receptors. The sample was cultured T cells, either the whole culture or a sorted T cell fraction (not recorded which). These receptors originate from a human donor in good health. Each CDR3 is given with its conserved first and last residue. Fields, in order: clone size, J gene, V gene, CDR3 length, CDR3 protein. Part of the rows lack a size; the others show once, few, many or a class for expanded clones.

few	TRBJ2-7	TRBV19	16	CASRTPRGTGTYEQYF
-	TRBJ2-1	TRBV19	11	CASKEYNEQFF
-	TRBJ1-1	TRBV7-8	15	CASSLGSRVGTEAFF
-	TRBJ2-3	TRBV20-1	15	CSALSASGGSDTQYF
-	TRBJ2-1	TRBV5-6	16	CASSLLTGGLMREQFF
few	TRBJ1-5	TRBV12-3/TRBV12-4	15	CASSLGTANNQPQHF
-	TRBJ2-2	TRBV12-3/TRBV12-4	15	CASSFPGAKTGELFF
few	TRBJ2-3	TRBV18	12	CASSPGTDTQYF
-	TRBJ2-7	TRBV10-1	16	CASSALATGSTGEQYF
once	TRBJ1-1	TRBV3-1	15	CASSRGEGRDTEAFF
-	TRBJ2-3	TRBV18	16	CASSLTSGGAGDTQYF
once	TRBJ1-6	TRBV2	14	CASSAGLSNSPLHF
few	TRBJ1-6	TRBV20-1	16	CSARDLGNLYNSPLHF
-	TRBJ2-7	TRBV10-3	13	CAIRGVQGDEQYF
-	TRBJ2-5	TRBV5-1	16	CASSLLGHLKSETQYF
-	TRBJ2-5	TRBV20-1	14	CSAAPHASQETQYF
few	TRBJ2-3	TRBV20-1	13	CSADSGGADTQYF
once	TRBJ2-7	TRBV7-2	14	CASSVDRSSYEQYF